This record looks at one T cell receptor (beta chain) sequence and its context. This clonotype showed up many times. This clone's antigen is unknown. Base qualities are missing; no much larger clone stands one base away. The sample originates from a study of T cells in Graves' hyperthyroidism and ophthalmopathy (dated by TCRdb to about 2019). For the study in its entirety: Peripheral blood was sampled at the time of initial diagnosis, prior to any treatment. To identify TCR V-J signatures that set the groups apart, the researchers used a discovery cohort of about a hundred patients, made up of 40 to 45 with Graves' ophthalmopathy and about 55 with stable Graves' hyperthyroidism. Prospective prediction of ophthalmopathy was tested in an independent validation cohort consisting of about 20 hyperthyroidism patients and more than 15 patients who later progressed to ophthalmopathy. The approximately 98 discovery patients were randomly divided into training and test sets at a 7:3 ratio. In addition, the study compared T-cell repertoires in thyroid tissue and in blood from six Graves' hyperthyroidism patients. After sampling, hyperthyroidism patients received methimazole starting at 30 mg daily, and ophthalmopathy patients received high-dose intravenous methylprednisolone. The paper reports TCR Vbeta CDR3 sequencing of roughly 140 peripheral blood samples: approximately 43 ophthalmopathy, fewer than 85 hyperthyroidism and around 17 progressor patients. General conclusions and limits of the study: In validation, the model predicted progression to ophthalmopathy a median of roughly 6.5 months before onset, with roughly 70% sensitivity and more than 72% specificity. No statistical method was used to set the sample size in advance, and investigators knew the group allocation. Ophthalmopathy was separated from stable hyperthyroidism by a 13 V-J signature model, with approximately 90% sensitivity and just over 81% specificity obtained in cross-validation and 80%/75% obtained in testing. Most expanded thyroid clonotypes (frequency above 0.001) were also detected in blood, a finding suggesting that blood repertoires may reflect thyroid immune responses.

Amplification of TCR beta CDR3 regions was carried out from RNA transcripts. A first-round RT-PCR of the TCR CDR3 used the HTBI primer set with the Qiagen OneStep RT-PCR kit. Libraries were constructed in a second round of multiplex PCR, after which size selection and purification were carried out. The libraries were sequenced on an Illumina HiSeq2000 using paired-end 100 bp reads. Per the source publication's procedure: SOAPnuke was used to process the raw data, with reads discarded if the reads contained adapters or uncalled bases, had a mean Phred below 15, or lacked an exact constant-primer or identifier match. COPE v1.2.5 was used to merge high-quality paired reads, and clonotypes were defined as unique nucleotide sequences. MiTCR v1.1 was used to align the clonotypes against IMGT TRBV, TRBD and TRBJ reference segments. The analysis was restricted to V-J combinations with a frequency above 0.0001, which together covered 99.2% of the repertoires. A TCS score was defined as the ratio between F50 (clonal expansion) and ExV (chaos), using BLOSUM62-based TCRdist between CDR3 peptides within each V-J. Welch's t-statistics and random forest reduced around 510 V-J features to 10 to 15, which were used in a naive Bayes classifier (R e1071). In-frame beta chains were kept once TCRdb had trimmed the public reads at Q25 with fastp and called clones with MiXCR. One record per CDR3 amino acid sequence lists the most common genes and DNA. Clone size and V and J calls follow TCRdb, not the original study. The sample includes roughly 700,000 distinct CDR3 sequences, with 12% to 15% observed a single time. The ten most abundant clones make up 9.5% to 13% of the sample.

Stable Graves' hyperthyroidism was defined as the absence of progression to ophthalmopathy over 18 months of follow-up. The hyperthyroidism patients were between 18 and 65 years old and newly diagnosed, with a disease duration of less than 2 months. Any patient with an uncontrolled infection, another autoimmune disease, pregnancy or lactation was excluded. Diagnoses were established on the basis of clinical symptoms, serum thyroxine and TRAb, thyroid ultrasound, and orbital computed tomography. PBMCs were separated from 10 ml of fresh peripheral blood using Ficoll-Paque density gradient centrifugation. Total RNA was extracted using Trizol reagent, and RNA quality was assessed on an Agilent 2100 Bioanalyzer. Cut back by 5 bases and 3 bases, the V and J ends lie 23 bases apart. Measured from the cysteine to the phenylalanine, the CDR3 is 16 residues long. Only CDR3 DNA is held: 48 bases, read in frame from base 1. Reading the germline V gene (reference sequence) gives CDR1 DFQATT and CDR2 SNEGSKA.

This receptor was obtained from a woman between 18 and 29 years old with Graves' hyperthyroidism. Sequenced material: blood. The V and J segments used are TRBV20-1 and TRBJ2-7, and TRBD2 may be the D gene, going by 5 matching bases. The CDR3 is CSAPFASGRTFYEQYF. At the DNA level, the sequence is TGCAGTGCTCCCTTTGCTTCGGGGAGAACCTTCTACGAGCAGTACTTC.